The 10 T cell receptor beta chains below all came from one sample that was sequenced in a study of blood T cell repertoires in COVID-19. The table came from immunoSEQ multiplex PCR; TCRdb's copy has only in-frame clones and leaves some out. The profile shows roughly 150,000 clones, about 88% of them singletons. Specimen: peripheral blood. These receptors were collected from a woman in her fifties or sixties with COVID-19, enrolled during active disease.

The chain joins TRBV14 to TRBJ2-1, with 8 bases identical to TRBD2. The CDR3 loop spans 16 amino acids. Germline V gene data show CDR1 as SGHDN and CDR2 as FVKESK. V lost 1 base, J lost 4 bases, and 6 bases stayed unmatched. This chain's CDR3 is CASSQAVAGRYNEQFF. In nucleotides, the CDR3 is TGTGCCAGCAGCCAAGCAGTAGCGGGAAGATACAATGAGCAGTTCTTC.

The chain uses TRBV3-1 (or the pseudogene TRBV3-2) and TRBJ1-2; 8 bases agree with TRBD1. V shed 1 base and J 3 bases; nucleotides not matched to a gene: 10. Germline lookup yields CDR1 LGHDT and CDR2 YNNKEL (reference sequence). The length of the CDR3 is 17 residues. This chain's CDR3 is CASSQVTRLDRDYGYTF. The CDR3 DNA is TGTGCCAGCAGCCAAGTCACAAGGTTGGACAGGGACTATGGCTACACCTTC.

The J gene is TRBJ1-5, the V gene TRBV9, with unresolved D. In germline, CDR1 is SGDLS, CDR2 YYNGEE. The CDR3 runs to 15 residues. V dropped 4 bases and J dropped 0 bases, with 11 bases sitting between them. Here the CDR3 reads CASSREADSNQPQHF. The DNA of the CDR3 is TGTGCCAGCAGCAGAGAGGCGGATAGCAATCAGCCCCAGCATTTT.

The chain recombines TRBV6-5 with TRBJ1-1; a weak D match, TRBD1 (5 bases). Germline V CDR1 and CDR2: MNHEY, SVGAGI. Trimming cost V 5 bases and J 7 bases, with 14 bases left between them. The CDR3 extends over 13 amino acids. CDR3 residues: CASSTGTKGEAFF. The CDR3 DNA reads TGTGCCAGCAGTACCGGGACTAAAGGTGAAGCTTTCTTT.

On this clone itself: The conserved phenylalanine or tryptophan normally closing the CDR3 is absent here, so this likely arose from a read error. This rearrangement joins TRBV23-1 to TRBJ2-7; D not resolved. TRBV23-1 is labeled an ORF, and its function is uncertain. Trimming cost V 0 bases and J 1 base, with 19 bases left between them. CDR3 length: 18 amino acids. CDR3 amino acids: CASSQSLRSQVSSYEQYA. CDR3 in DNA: TGCGCCAGCAGTCAATCGTTGCGCAGCCAGGTCTCTTCCTACGAGCAGTACGCC.

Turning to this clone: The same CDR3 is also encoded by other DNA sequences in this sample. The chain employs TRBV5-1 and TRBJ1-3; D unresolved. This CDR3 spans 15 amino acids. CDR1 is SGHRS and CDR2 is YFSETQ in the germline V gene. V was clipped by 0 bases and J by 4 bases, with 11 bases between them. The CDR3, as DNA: TGCGCCAGCAGCTTGGACGGCAGGTCCGGAAACACCATATATTTT. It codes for CASSLDGRSGNTIYF.

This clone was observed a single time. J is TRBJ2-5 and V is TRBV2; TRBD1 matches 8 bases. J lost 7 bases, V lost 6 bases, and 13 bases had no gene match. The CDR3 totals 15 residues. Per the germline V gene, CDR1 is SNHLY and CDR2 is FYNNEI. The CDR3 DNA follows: TGTGCCAGCAGCCAAGGACAGGGTGTGTTTGGGACCCAGTACTTC. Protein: CASSQGQGVFGTQYF.

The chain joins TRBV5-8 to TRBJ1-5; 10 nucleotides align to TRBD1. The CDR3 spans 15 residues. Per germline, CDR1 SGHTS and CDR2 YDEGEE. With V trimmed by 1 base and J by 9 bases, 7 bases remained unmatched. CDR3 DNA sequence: TGTGCCAGCAGCTTGCGGGACAGGGGTCTTTGGCCCCAGCATTTT. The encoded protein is CASSLRDRGLWPQHF.

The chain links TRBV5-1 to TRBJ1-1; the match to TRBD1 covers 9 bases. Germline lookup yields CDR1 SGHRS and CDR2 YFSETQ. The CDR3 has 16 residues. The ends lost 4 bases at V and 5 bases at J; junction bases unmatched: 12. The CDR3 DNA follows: TGCGCCAGCAGCCAGGGACAGGGTAGGATCGAAACTGAAGCTTTCTTT. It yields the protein CASSQGQGRIETEAFF.

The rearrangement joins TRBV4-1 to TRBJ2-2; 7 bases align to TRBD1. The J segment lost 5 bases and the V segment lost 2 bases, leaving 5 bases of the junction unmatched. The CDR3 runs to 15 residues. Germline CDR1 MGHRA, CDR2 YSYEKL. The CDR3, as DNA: TGCGCCAGCAGCCAACTAGGGGGCTATACCGGGGAGCTGTTTTTT. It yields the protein CASSQLGGYTGELFF.